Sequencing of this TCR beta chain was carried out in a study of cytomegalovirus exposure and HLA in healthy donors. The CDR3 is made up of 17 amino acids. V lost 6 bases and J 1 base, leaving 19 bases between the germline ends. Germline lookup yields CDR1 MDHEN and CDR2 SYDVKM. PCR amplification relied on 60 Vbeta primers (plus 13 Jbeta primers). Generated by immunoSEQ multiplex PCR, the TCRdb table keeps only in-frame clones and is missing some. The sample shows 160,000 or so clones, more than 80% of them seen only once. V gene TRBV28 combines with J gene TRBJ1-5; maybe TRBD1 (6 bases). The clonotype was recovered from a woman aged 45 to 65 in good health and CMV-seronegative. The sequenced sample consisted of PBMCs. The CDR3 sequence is CASRTPRGGQSNQPQHF. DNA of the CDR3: TGTGCCAGCAGGACTCCTAGGGGGGGGCAAAGCAATCAGCCCCAGCATTTT.